Listed here are 15 T cell receptor beta chains from one sample, sequenced in a study of T-cell memory formation after mild COVID-19. TCRdb recomputed calls from the 5' RACE reads with MiXCR, one row per CDR3 protein. The table records about 430,000 distinct CDR3 sequences, 24% of them present only once. The sequencing sample was made of PBMCs or a T cell subset sorted from them (not recorded which). The source of these receptors is an adult woman who had mild COVID-19 (a few samples of this study predate the infection). Cell type and time point are not known.

This clonotype was detected many times. The V and J genes are TRBV5-1 and TRBJ2-7, with D hard to call. The V and J ends lost 1 base and 0 bases respectively, with 11 bases between them. This CDR3 is built from 15 residues. Germline V gives CDR1 SGHRS, CDR2 YFSETQ. The CDR3 DNA sequence: TGCGCCAGCAGCTTGTCGAGACTGAGCTCCTACGAGCAGTACTTC. Amino acid sequence: CASSLSRLSSYEQYF.

This clonotype occurred a few times. The chain employs TRBV30 and TRBJ1-2, with 7 bases identical to TRBD1. The V and J ends lost 1 base and 8 bases, in that order; junction bases with no gene match: 13. Germline assignment: CDR1 GTSNPN and CDR2 SVGIG (reference sequence). This CDR3 is built from 15 residues. The CDR3 loop reads CAWSDTGQRRRGYTF. The DNA of the CDR3 is TGTGCCTGGAGTGACACGGGACAGCGAAGGCGAGGCTACACCTTC.

The chain couples TRBV7-9 to TRBJ2-7, with 8 bases that match TRBD2. CDR1 and CDR2 (germline): SEHNR, FQNEAQ (reference sequence). The trim removed 5 bases at V and 9 bases at J, leaving 6 bases unmatched. The CDR3 covers 12 residues. CDR3 bases: TGTGCCAGCAGCCCCGGGGGGGATAGGCAGTACTTC. Amino acid sequence: CASSPGGDRQYF.

The rearrangement links TRBV2 to TRBJ2-5, with a possible D match to TRBD2 (5 bases). Germline values: CDR1 SNHLY, CDR2 FYNNEI. The CDR3 covers 12 residues. Deletions cut 8 bases from V and 0 bases from J, with 7 bases between. The CDR3 reads CASRGYQETQYF. The CDR3, as DNA: TGTGCCAGCCGCGGGTACCAAGAGACCCAGTACTTC.

The chain combines TRBV30 with TRBJ1-5, with a tentative D call TRBD1 (6 bases). Germline V gene lookup returns CDR1 GTSNPN and CDR2 SVGIG (reference sequence). Trimming removed 0 bases from V and 3 bases from J, with 15 bases in between. This CDR3 is built from 16 residues. CDR3 sequence reads: CAWSVQGAGVNQPQHF. CDR3 nucleotides: TGTGCCTGGAGTGTACAGGGAGCAGGGGTCAATCAGCCCCAGCATTTT.

This chain joins TRBV12-3 or TRBV12-4 and TRBJ2-1, with 7 bases fitting TRBD2. The CDR3 is made up of 14 amino acids. Trimming cost V 3 bases and J 15 bases; bases outside gene matches: 14. This CDR3 reads CASSLQGTTADRFF. The CDR3 region has the DNA TGTGCCAGCAGTTTGCAAGGGACTACGGCCGACAGGTTCTTC.

This clonotype was counted only a few times. The genes are TRBV24-1 and TRBJ2-1; TRBD2 aligns across 13 bases. This CDR3 has 15 amino acids. V lost 9 bases and J lost 5; bases outside the gene matches: 6. Germline CDR1 and CDR2: KGHDR and SFDVKD. CDR3 protein: CATGGTSGTNNEQFF. The CDR3 region has the DNA TGTGCCACCGGCGGGACTAGCGGGACTAACAATGAGCAGTTCTTC.

The chain joins TRBV12-3 or TRBV12-4 to TRBJ1-1; D gene ambiguous. CDR3 length equals 12 residues. With 4 bases removed from V and 3 bases from J, the gap between germline ends came to 6 bases. CDR3 loop: CASSSGYTEAFF. As DNA, the CDR3 is TGTGCCAGCAGTTCGGGCTACACTGAAGCTTTCTTT.

This clonotype was counted a few times. The junction departs from germline at one end; a sequencing error may be responsible. The chain has TRBV12-3 or TRBV12-4 and TRBJ2-4, with TRBD2 matching 9 bases. This CDR3 contains 14 residues. The CDR3 sequence is CASSIAGDKNIQYF. The CDR3 DNA is TGTGCCAGCAGTATAGCGGGGGACAAAAACATTCAGTACTTC.

This clonotype was seen a few times. The gene calls are TRBV28 and TRBJ2-3; the D gene is possibly TRBD2 (5 bases). The ends were cut back, 3 bases at V and 2 bases at J, with 9 bases in the middle. Germline V gene lookup returns CDR1 MDHEN and CDR2 SYDVKM. The CDR3 has 14 residues. For the CDR3, the DNA is TGTGCCAGCAGTTTTATCGGGAACACAGATACGCAGTATTTT. Residues: CASSFIGNTDTQYF.

This clonotype was detected only a few times. The chain carries TRBV14 and TRBJ1-2; 8 nucleotides agree with TRBD1. Germline lookup yields CDR1 SGHDN and CDR2 FVKESK. The V segment lost 0 bases and the J segment 4 bases; nucleotides outside the gene matches: 13. The CDR3 has 18 residues. CDR3 sequence: CASSQDPGIFGTGYGYTF. The CDR3 DNA reads TGTGCCAGCAGCCAAGATCCTGGGATTTTTGGGACAGGCTATGGCTACACCTTC.

This rearrangement joins TRBV10-3 to TRBJ2-7; TRBD2 aligns across 12 bases. V gave up 3 bases and J gave up 1 base; unmatched junction bases: 4. Looked up from germline, CDR1 is ENHRY and CDR2 is SYGVKD. The CDR3 totals 16 residues. CDR3 amino acids: CAISDLGLAGSYEQYF. CDR3 nucleotides: TGTGCCATCAGTGACCTGGGACTAGCGGGTTCCTACGAGCAGTACTTC.

V gene TRBV9 combines with J gene TRBJ2-7; D is unclear. The CDR3 runs to 14 residues. Trimming shortened V by 2 bases and J by 2 bases, and 11 bases separated the two germline ends. Germline loops: CDR1 SGDLS, CDR2 YYNGEE. The CDR3 bases are TGTGCCAGCAGCGTTGGAATGGGTACCTACGAGCAGTACTTC. Translating gives CASSVGMGTYEQYF.

This chain links TRBV12-3 or TRBV12-4 with TRBJ2-5; tentatively, D is TRBD1 or TRBD2 (5 bases each). Deletions cut 6 bases from V and 4 bases from J, with 12 bases between. CDR3 length: 13 residues. CDR3 DNA: TGTGCCAGCAGCCCAGGTGGGGGAGAGACCCAGTACTTC. Amino acids: CASSPGGGETQYF.

There are a few counts of this clonotype. This rearrangement joins TRBV24-1 to TRBJ2-1, with TRBD1 matching 9 bases. Trimming cost V 3 bases and J 0 bases; bases outside gene matches: 11. Per the germline V gene, CDR1 is KGHDR and CDR2 is SFDVKD. The CDR3 runs 19 residues. CDR3 residues: CATSDQKLQGALSYNEQFF. The CDR3 DNA is TGTGCCACCAGTGATCAAAAACTACAGGGGGCGCTCTCCTACAATGAGCAGTTCTTC.